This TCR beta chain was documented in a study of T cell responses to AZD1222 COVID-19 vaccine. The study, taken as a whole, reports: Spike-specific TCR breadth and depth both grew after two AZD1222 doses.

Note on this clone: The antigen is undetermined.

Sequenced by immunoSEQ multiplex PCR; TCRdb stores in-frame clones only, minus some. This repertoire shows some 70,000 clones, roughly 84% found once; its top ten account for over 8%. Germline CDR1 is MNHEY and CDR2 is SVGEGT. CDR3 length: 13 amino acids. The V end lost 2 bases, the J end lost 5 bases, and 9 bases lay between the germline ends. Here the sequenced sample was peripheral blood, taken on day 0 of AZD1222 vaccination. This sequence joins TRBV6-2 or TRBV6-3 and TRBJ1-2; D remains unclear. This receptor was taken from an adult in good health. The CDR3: CASSYEGAYGYTF. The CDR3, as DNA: TGTGCCAGCAGTTACGAGGGTGCGTATGGCTACACCTTC.